Listed below are T cell receptor beta chains from one sample, sequenced in a study of T cells expressing NK-cell markers. TCRdb reprocessed the 5' RACE reads, keeping one entry per CDR3 protein, no DNA. The data include approximately 170,000 distinct CDR3 sequences; the top ten clones carry 20%. The sequenced sample was blood T cells: a sorted CD56 or NKG2C T cell subset, CD4+ or CD8+ T cells, or bulk PBMC T cells (not recorded which). Receptors originate from a man aged 18-75 years in good health. Each CDR3 is given with its conserved first and last residue.

>TRBV7-9|TRBJ2-5
CASSLSPRGFVETQYF
>TRBV2|TRBJ2-2
CASRDWTGELFF
>TRBV9|TRBJ2-3
CASSTPRAGTQYF
>TRBV12-3/TRBV12-4|TRBJ2-5
CASSLVRAVETQYF
>TRBV27|TRBJ2-5
CASSSARGGQETQYF
>TRBV27|TRBJ1-1
CASNSLLTGYSEAFF
>TRBV4-1|TRBJ2-7
CASSQETTGIYEQYF
>TRBV14|TRBJ2-3
CASSRGQRYTDTQYF
>TRBV20-1|TRBJ1-1
CSAKLEGAIRYTNTEAFF
>TRBV11-3|TRBJ2-1
CASSPRFGLGNEQFF
>TRBV5-6|TRBJ2-3
CASSLPSAGDWRWGDTQYF
>TRBV2|TRBJ1-1
CASSEDSATGAFF
>TRBV23-1|TRBJ2-2
CASSRAGADRPGSCFF
>TRBV5-1|TRBJ2-1
CASRTGLAGIGGVHEQFF
>TRBV4-1|TRBJ2-3
CASSQKGPVESSTDTQYF
>TRBV12-3/TRBV12-4|TRBJ2-3
CASSLEGDRGTQYF
>TRBV29-1|TRBJ1-1
CSIWLGGITEAFF
>TRBV7-9|TRBJ2-7
CASTTTEAGIYEQYF
>TRBV12-3/TRBV12-4|TRBJ2-3
CASSSSGVSTDTQYF
>TRBV6-2/TRBV6-3|TRBJ1-5
CASSYGQGNDQPQHF
>TRBV5-1|TRBJ2-1
CASSLSPGWDNEQFF
>TRBV9|TRBJ2-3
CASTSGDRVDTQYF
>TRBV9|TRBJ2-2
CASSDRQGRTGELFF
>TRBV12-3/TRBV12-4|TRBJ1-5
CASSFSLFDVYSNQPQHF
>TRBV25-1|TRBJ1-2
CASSEYLAGVAYGYTF
>TRBV28|TRBJ2-3
CASSLLGGTGTDTQYF
>TRBV2|TRBJ1-6
CASSDRSGPYNSPLHF
>TRBV7-9|TRBJ2-3
CASSSGVGSADTQYF
>TRBV4-1|TRBJ2-7
CASSQPGRKSEQYF
>TRBV5-4|TRBJ2-5
CASSVGRWDNQETQYF
>TRBV3-1|TRBJ2-5
CASTPGGSETQYF
>TRBV10-3|TRBJ2-7
CAISPAEGAFYEQYF
>TRBV13|TRBJ2-6
CASSWGAGLGSGANVLTF
>TRBV12-3/TRBV12-4|TRBJ1-2
CASRWSRTEPYGYTF
>TRBV20-1|TRBJ2-7
CSASQAGIPYEQYF
>TRBV2|TRBJ2-5
CASRVGTRSQETQYF
>TRBV12-3/TRBV12-4|TRBJ2-7
CASSPRTGVSDEQYF
>TRBV5-4|TRBJ2-3
CASSYIGLSTDTQYF
>TRBV7-8|TRBJ2-1
CASSRKGGGTANEQFF
>TRBV5-6|TRBJ2-7
CASSSCPPGQGCEQYF
>TRBV7-9|TRBJ1-1
CASSLNDGERGAFF
>TRBV4-1|TRBJ2-1
CASSQGTVVPFF
>TRBV15|TRBJ2-7
CATSVGTGSYEQYF
>TRBV4-2|TRBJ1-2
CASSQDQPPNYGYTF
>TRBV27|TRBJ1-2
CASSLFDRGALYGYTF
>TRBV6-1|TRBJ2-2
CASSEGVGGTGELFF
>TRBV5-6|TRBJ2-1
CASSLDRTGRYNEQFF
>TRBV15|TRBJ2-1
CATSRVAGLTGQIYNEQFF
>TRBV4-1|TRBJ2-5
CASSQALNPETQYF
>TRBV12-3/TRBV12-4|TRBJ2-1
CASRTGALSYNEQFF
>TRBV20-1|TRBJ1-5
CSARDGTDQPQHF
>TRBV12-3/TRBV12-4|TRBJ2-5
CASSRQPAGGETQYF
>TRBV19|TRBJ2-3
CASSPGQGLDTQYF
>TRBV5-6|TRBJ2-1
CASSFTGGASYNEQFF